These 28 T cell receptor beta chains originate from one sample sequenced in a study of regulatory T cells in long-lasting Graves disease. Time point indicated: newly diagnosed GD, antithyroid drugs for less than 3 months. From RNA extracted from PBMCs, the TCR library was made. Construction of the TCR beta libraries employed iRepertoire HTBI primers in conjunction with Arm-PCR of CDR3 regions. TCRdb called the multiplex PCR reads again in MiXCR, with one record for every CDR3 protein. Of hundreds of thousands of distinct CDR3 sequences listed, more than 15% were seen once; the top ten hold approximately 25%. The same data also contributed to another study, on T cells in Graves' hyperthyroidism and ophthalmopathy.

The sample was peripheral blood mononuclear cells (PBMCs), taken at new diagnosis, from a patient treated with antithyroid drugs. The receptors come from a woman aged 35-60 years with Graves disease.

This clonotype was recorded a few times. V and J are TRBV18 and TRBJ2-5; 7 bases fit TRBD1. Germline assignment: CDR1 KGHSH and CDR2 LQKENI. V dropped 2 bases and J dropped 5; count of bases not matched to a gene: 11. The CDR3 covers 16 residues. This CDR3 is CASSPRAGGRSETQYF. CDR3 nucleotides: TGTGCCAGCTCACCAAGGGCAGGGGGTCGTTCGGAGACCCAGTACTTC. Full variable domain (missing parts from reference TRBV18 and TRBJ2-5): NAGVMQNPRHLVRRRGQEARLRCSPMKGHSHVYWYRQLPEEGLKFMVYLQKENIIDESGMPKERFSAEFPKEGPSILRIQQVVRGDSAAYFCASSPRAGGRSETQYFGPGTRLLVL.

This clonotype was found a few times. The chain joins TRBV9 to TRBJ1-1; D uncertain. Trimming stripped 6 bases from V and 3 bases from J, with 18 bases between. The germline CDR1 and CDR2 sequences are SGDLS and YYNGEE. This CDR3 has 15 residues. DNA for the CDR3: TGTGCCAGCACCCGTAGTGGGGATTGGGACACTGAAGCTTTCTTT. Translating it yields CASTRSGDWDTEAFF.

Ten or more counts support this clonotype. This chain joins TRBV12-3 or TRBV12-4 and TRBJ1-1; D is unresolved. Trimming cost V 5 bases and J 1 base, with 11 bases left between them. CDR3 length: 14 residues. CDR3 residues: CASSPGRTNTEAFF. The DNA for the CDR3 is TGTGCCAGCAGTCCCGGACGGACGAACACTGAAGCTTTCTTT.

This clonotype was counted a few times. The chain joins TRBV19 to TRBJ1-5; no clear D gene. The CDR3 totals 16 residues. Trimming cost V 6 bases and J 7 bases, with 22 bases left between them. The germline V gene encodes CDR1 LNHDA and CDR2 SQIVND (reference sequence). The CDR3 DNA sequence: TGTGCCAGTAGCAACCTAGACTGGGGAGGTAGCCAGCCCCAGCATTTT. This gives the protein CASSNLDWGGSQPQHF.

There are a few counts of this clonotype. The V and J genes are TRBV2 and TRBJ1-6; 8 nucleotides match TRBD1. CDR3 length: 17 residues. V lost 7 bases, J lost 0 bases, and 8 bases stayed unmatched. CDR1 is SNHLY and CDR2 is FYNNEI in the germline V gene. CDR3: CASNSRTGSSYNSPLHF. CDR3 bases: TGTGCCAGCAACTCTCGGACAGGGAGCTCCTATAATTCACCCCTCCACTTT.

The chain links TRBV20-1 to TRBJ2-3; D ambiguous. V shed 1 base and J shed 2 bases, with 10 bases lying between them. The CDR3 is 14 residues long. Germline CDR1 and CDR2: DFQATT and SNEGSKA (reference sequence). The CDR3 DNA sequence: TGCAGTGCTAGAGGTATCCTTATCACAGATACGCAGTATTTT. Translated: CSARGILITDTQYF.

The chain recombines TRBV27 with TRBJ2-3, with 13 bases identical to TRBD2. J gave up 14 bases and V 5 bases, and 4 bases lay outside the gene matches. Germline CDR1 reads MNHEY; CDR2 reads SMNVEV (reference sequence). The CDR3 has 12 residues. The chain's CDR3 is CASSPLAGGTYF. In nucleotides, the CDR3 is TGTGCCAGCAGTCCACTAGCGGGGGGGACGTATTTT.

This clonotype was detected ten times or more. The rearrangement uses TRBV20-1 and TRBJ1-1; TRBD1 matches at 8 bases. Germline V gene data show CDR1 as DFQATT and CDR2 as SNEGSKA (reference sequence). The V and J ends lost 2 bases and 3 bases, in that order; junction bases with no gene match: 8. The CDR3 loop spans 15 amino acids. In DNA, the CDR3 is TGCAGTGCTAGACTGAGGACAGGGCTAGACACTGAAGCTTTCTTT. It specifies CSARLRTGLDTEAFF.

This clonotype was counted only a few times. The J gene is TRBJ1-6, the V gene TRBV10-3, with D perhaps TRBD1 (5 bases). The CDR3 totals 14 residues. Trimming left V 0 bases short and J 7 bases short, with 7 bases between. Germline V gene sequence: CDR1 ENHRY, CDR2 SYGVKD. In nucleotides, the CDR3 is TGTGCCATCAGTGAGTCAGGGACGAATTCACCCCTCCACTTT. Encoded protein: CAISESGTNSPLHF.

The chain has TRBV25-1 and TRBJ1-2; TRBD1 is a possible D gene (5 bases). The CDR3 is 13 residues long. The V gene lost 5 bases and the J gene lost 8 bases, with 15 bases spanning the gap. CDR1 and CDR2 (germline): MGHDK, SYGVNS. The DNA for the CDR3 is TGTGCCAGCAGTCCGTCTGGGGGAGGGGGCTACACCTTC. Protein product: CASSPSGGGGYTF.

This clonotype occurred many times. V and J are TRBV18 and TRBJ1-1; a weak D match, TRBD1 (5 bases). Trimming stripped 4 bases from V and 4 bases from J, with 13 bases between. Germline V gene lookup returns CDR1 KGHSH and CDR2 LQKENI. CDR3 length equals 14 residues. For the CDR3, the DNA is TGTGCCAGCTCACTCACGACAGCCAGCACTGAAGCTTTCTTT. Protein sequence: CASSLTTASTEAFF.

The chain has TRBV27 and TRBJ1-2; 9 bases fit TRBD1. The CDR3 has 16 amino acids. Germline trimming cut 4 bases from V and 4 bases from J; bases unmatched to any gene: 10. Germline CDR1 and CDR2: MNHEY and SMNVEV (reference sequence). The CDR3 bases are TGTGCCAGCAGTTCCGGGACAGGGCCAGTTGGCTATGGCTACACCTTC. The encoded protein is CASSSGTGPVGYGYTF.

This clonotype was found many times. The V and J genes are TRBV6-1 and TRBJ1-3; D possibly corresponds to TRBD1 (6 bases). Per the germline V gene, CDR1 is MNHNS and CDR2 is SASEGT. The V gene lost 7 bases and the J gene lost 4 bases, with 17 bases spanning the gap. The CDR3 spans 15 residues. CDR3: CASIDRRASGNTIYF. DNA of the CDR3: TGTGCCAGCATCGACAGGAGGGCTTCGGGAAACACCATATATTTT.

The V and J genes are TRBV28 and TRBJ2-2; TRBD2 matches at 7 bases. Trimming took 6 bases from V and 0 from J; bases not matched to a gene: 4. This CDR3 is built from 15 residues. Germline values: CDR1 MDHEN, CDR2 SYDVKM. In DNA form, the CDR3 reads TGTGCCAGCAGACCACTAGCGCCGAACACCGGGGAGCTGTTTTTT. It translates to CASRPLAPNTGELFF.

This clonotype has at least ten counts. The chain links TRBV20-1 to TRBJ2-2; TRBD1 matches at 9 bases. The CDR3 sequence is 16 residues long. Trimming at V came to 0 bases and at J to 7 bases, leaving 9 bases not matched to a gene. Germline V lookup: CDR1 DFQATT, CDR2 SNEGSKA (reference sequence). The CDR3 coding sequence is TGCAGTGCTAGAGATCCGGGGACAGGGTTTGGCGGGGAGCTGTTTTTT. Its translation: CSARDPGTGFGGELFF.

The V and J genes are TRBV18 and TRBJ2-7; D gene uncertain. The CDR3 loop spans 15 amino acids. V gave up 2 bases and J gave up 1 base, with 12 bases separating them. Per germline, CDR1 KGHSH and CDR2 LQKENI. The CDR3 is CASSPTVDGSYEQYF. Written as DNA, the CDR3 is TGTGCCAGCTCACCAACCGTGGACGGTTCCTACGAGCAGTACTTC.

The chain carries TRBV5-5 and TRBJ1-3, with D possibly TRBD1 on 6 matching bases. Trimming stripped 4 bases from V and 0 bases from J, with 11 bases between. The CDR3 has 15 amino acids. Germline CDR1 is SGHKS and CDR2 is YYEKEE (reference sequence). Here the CDR3 reads CASSRDTSSGNTIYF. Here the CDR3 DNA reads TGTGCCAGCAGCCGGGACACGAGCTCTGGAAACACCATATATTTT.

This clonotype was detected many times. This chain joins TRBV28 and TRBJ1-5; D call uncertain. This CDR3 comprises 17 residues. V was cut by 0 bases and J by 2 bases, with 14 bases left in between. Germline V gene lookup returns CDR1 MDHEN and CDR2 SYDVKM. The CDR3 here is CASSLWGEGTGNQPQHF. DNA for the CDR3: TGTGCCAGCAGTTTATGGGGCGAGGGTACGGGCAATCAGCCCCAGCATTTT.

The CDR3 protein is CATSRQTGGSYEQYF. CDR3 nucleotide sequence: TGTGCCACCAGCAGGCAGACAGGGGGGAGCTACGAGCAGTACTTC. This rearrangement joins TRBV15 to TRBJ2-7, with 9 nucleotides matching TRBD1. This CDR3 contains 15 residues. After removal of 3 bases from V and 3 bases from J, the junction contained 6 bases not matched to a gene. Germline V gene lookup returns CDR1 LNHNV and CDR2 YYDKDF (reference sequence).

The sample holds a few counts of this clonotype. The chain links TRBV19 to TRBJ1-5, with 9 bases aligning to TRBD1. CDR3 length equals 15 residues. Germline V CDR1 and CDR2: LNHDA, SQIVND (reference sequence). V was pared by 10 bases and J by 4 bases, with 11 bases of the junction left unmatched. In nucleotides, the CDR3 is TGTGCCACCCGGGACAGGGCCTTTGGGAATCAGCCCCAGCATTTT. Protein: CATRDRAFGNQPQHF. Full variable domain (outside the CDR3, taken from reference TRBV19 and TRBJ1-5): DGGITQSPKYLFRKEGQNVTLSCEQNLNHDAMYWYRQDPGQGLRLIYYSQIVNDFQKGDIAEGYSVSREKKESFPLTVTSAQKNPTAFYLCATRDRAFGNQPQHFGDGTRLSIL.

This rearrangement joins TRBV5-1 to TRBJ1-1; D uncertain. The CDR3 has 14 residues. Between the trimmed V and J ends, which lost 4 bases and 1 base, there was a span of 11 bases. Germline V gives CDR1 SGHRS, CDR2 YFSETQ. The CDR3 DNA reads TGCGCCAGCAGCCGGATGACGGAGAACACTGAAGCTTTCTTT. Translated: CASSRMTENTEAFF.

This clonotype was seen at least ten times. The CDR3 protein is CASTRSDARSYEQYF. The DNA for the CDR3 is TGTGCCAGCACCCGGTCCGACGCCAGATCCTACGAGCAGTACTTC. This sequence joins TRBV6-1 and TRBJ2-7, with D unresolved. The germline CDR1 and CDR2 sequences are MNHNS and SASEGT. The CDR3 sequence is 15 residues long. V dropped 7 bases and J dropped 1 base, with 17 bases sitting between them.

Ten or more counts support this clonotype. This rearrangement joins TRBV2 to TRBJ2-3, with no clear D. Trimming shortened V by 6 bases and J by 7 bases, and 8 bases separated the two germline ends. CDR1 is SNHLY, CDR2 FYNNEI, per germline. The CDR3 is 11 residues long. The CDR3 loop reads CASRSDYTQYF. DNA of the CDR3: TGTGCCAGCAGATCCGATTATACGCAGTATTTT.

This clonotype has ten or more counts. This rearrangement joins TRBV30 to TRBJ2-5, with TRBD1 identical over 7 bases. The J segment lost 5 bases and the V segment lost 5 bases, leaving 5 bases of the junction unmatched. The CDR3 runs to 12 residues. CDR1 is GTSNPN and CDR2 is SVGIG in the germline V gene (reference sequence). The CDR3 DNA is TGTGCCTGGGGGACAGCCGCCGAGACCCAGTACTTC. It specifies CAWGTAAETQYF. Full variable domain (missing parts from reference TRBV30 and TRBJ2-5): SQTIHQWPATLVQPVGSPLSLECTVEGTSNPNLYWYRQAAGRGLQLLFYSVGIGQISSEVPQNLSASRPQDRQFILSSKKLLLSDSGFYLCAWGTAAETQYFGPGTRLLVL.

This rearrangement joins TRBV24-1 to TRBJ1-1; no definite D call. Germline V gene data show CDR1 as KGHDR and CDR2 as SFDVKD. V was cut by 9 bases and J by 3 bases, with 10 bases left in between. This CDR3 has 12 residues. CDR3 nucleotide sequence: TGTGCCACCGCACGGTCGGACACTGAAGCTTTCTTT. Translated, it gives CATARSDTEAFF.

The CDR3 protein is CAWSVGGGGTDTQYF. The CDR3 bases are TGTGCCTGGAGTGTGGGGGGGGGCGGTACAGATACGCAGTATTTT. The V and J genes are TRBV30 and TRBJ2-3, with D possibly TRBD2 on 7 matching bases. The CDR3 runs to 15 residues. Germline V CDR1 and CDR2: GTSNPN, SVGIG (reference sequence). The V end was cut by 0 bases, the J end by 3 bases, with 13 bases between.

Ten or more counts support this clonotype. The V gene is TRBV29-1, the J gene TRBJ2-5; possibly TRBD1 or TRBD2 for D (6 bases each). V was clipped by 6 bases and J by 3 bases, with 20 bases between them. The CDR3 has 15 amino acids. Germline V gene lookup returns CDR1 SQVTM and CDR2 ANQGSEA. The CDR3 region has the DNA TGCAGCGTCCTTAGGGGAGGACAGCCTAAAGAGACCCAGTACTTC. Translating it yields CSVLRGGQPKETQYF.

This clonotype was seen repeatedly, ten times or more. The chain carries TRBV6-2 or TRBV6-3 and TRBJ2-5, with D possibly TRBD2 on 6 matching bases. The V gene lost 5 bases and the J gene lost 0 bases, with 10 bases spanning the gap. The CDR3 sequence is 14 residues long. CDR1 and CDR2 from the germline V gene are MNHEY and SVGEGT. Here the CDR3 reads CASSDGGYQETQYF. CDR3 coding DNA: TGTGCCAGCAGTGACGGGGGTTACCAAGAGACCCAGTACTTC.